This T cell receptor (beta chain) is from a study of blood T cell repertoires in COVID-19. In the study overall: PBMCs, B-cell-depleted T cells, or T cells provided the cDNA or gDNA that made up the material.

The CDR3 extends over 15 amino acids. Trimming left V 6 bases short and J 4 bases short, with 22 bases between. The germline V gene has CDR1 GTSNPN and CDR2 SVGIG (reference sequence). Those who participated ranged in age from about 18 to 89 years and resided in 20 to 25 US areas. Participants' reported clinical history set cohort assignment. Original methodology: It was from reference gene primer amplification that nucleated cell counts were estimated. The method was immunoSEQ multiplex PCR; TCRdb's version includes in-frame clones alone and lacks a portion of them. V, J and clone size reflect that table, while D and trimming were determined from the DNA. The sample contains 160,000 or so clones, roughly 90% of which appear only once.

The V and J genes are TRBV30 and TRBJ2-7; tentative D call: TRBD1 (6 bases). Source material: PBMCs or T cells enriched from blood (not recorded which). This TCR was sampled from a human donor with acute COVID-19. The donor label of this sample is uncertain. The CDR3 loop reads CACSASDSLSYEQYF. DNA for the CDR3: TGTGCCTGCTCTGCCTCGGACAGCCTCTCTTACGAGCAGTACTTC.